A single sample gave rise to the 31 T cell receptor beta chains below, sequenced in a study of cytotoxic CD8 clonotypes in ibrutinib-treated CLL. TCRdb keeps only in-frame clones here, not all; method: immunoSEQ multiplex PCR. This sample carries more than 200,000 clones, 60% to 80% of them seen once, and the ten largest clones take more than 4.5%. Sequencing was performed on PBMCs, taken after 12 months of ibrutinib treatment. The receptors were gathered from a human donor with chronic lymphocytic leukemia.

V usage is TRBV30 and J usage is TRBJ1-1; tentative D call: TRBD1 (5 bases). The germline V and J ends were trimmed by 3 bases and 0 bases, with 14 bases remaining between them. Germline CDR1 reads GTSNPN; CDR2 reads SVGIG (reference sequence). The CDR3 runs 15 residues. CDR3 nucleotides: TGTGCCTGGAGCGTGATCGGGGCAATGAACACTGAAGCTTTCTTT. Translated, it gives CAWSVIGAMNTEAFF. The complete variable domain, with remaining parts taken from reference TRBV30 and TRBJ1-1, reads SQTIHQWPATLVQPVGSPLSLECTVEGTSNPNLYWYRQAAGRGLQLLFYSVGIGQISSEVPQNLSASRPQDRQFILSSKKLLLSDSGFYLCAWSVIGAMNTEAFFGQGTRLTVV.

This clone was picked up a small number of times. The rearrangement uses TRBV14 and TRBJ2-3, with D hard to call. The germline gives CDR1 SGHDN, CDR2 FVKESK. V lost 4 bases, J lost 5 bases, and 7 bases lay in between. There are 12 residues in the CDR3. CDR3 sequence reads: CASSLTRDTQYF. The CDR3 nucleotides read TGTGCCAGCAGCCTAACTCGAGATACGCAGTATTTT.

The genes are TRBV6-5 and TRBJ2-7; 7 positions agree with TRBD2. The CDR3 extends over 14 amino acids. V shed 5 bases, J shed 0 bases, and the junction held 4 bases outside the gene matches. Germline loops: CDR1 MNHEY, CDR2 SVGAGI. The CDR3 loop reads CASSTGGNSYEQYF. In DNA, the CDR3 is TGTGCCAGCAGTACCGGGGGGAACTCCTACGAGCAGTACTTC.

This CDR3 reads CASSQGGGQGTDTQYF. CDR3 in DNA: TGTGCCAGCAGCCAAGGGGGCGGACAGGGCACAGATACGCAGTATTTT. The rearrangement joins TRBV7-9 to TRBJ2-3, with TRBD1 matching 7 bases. This CDR3 region has 16 residues. J gave up 1 base and V 5 bases, and 9 bases lay outside the gene matches. Per germline, CDR1 SEHNR and CDR2 FQNEAQ (reference sequence). The whole variable domain, filled in from reference TRBV7-9 and TRBJ2-3, reads DTGVSQNPRHKITKRGQNVTFRCDPISEHNRLYWYRQTLGQGPEFLTYFQNEAQLEKSRLLSDRFSAERPKGSFSTLEIQRTEQGDSAMYLCASSQGGGQGTDTQYFGPGTRLTVL.

The chain links TRBV9 to TRBJ1-1; 9 bases match TRBD1. J lost 5 bases, V lost 3 bases, and 2 bases had no gene match. CDR3 length equals 13 residues. Germline CDR1 is SGDLS and CDR2 is YYNGEE. This CDR3 reads CASSATGGTEAFF. CDR3 nucleotide sequence: TGTGCCAGCAGCGCGACAGGGGGAACTGAAGCTTTCTTT.

The chain joins TRBV7-2 to TRBJ2-7; 8 bases map to TRBD2. V lost 5 bases, J lost 6 bases, and 9 bases stayed unmatched. This CDR3 has 14 residues. Germline lookup yields CDR1 SGHTA and CDR2 FQGNSA. CDR3 DNA sequence: TGTGCCAGCAGCCCCGGGGGACTAGTCCTCGAGCAGTACTTC. Translating it yields CASSPGGLVLEQYF.

This clone was seen just once. V is TRBV7-3 and J is TRBJ2-7, with TRBD2 as a possible D gene (6 bases). The V gene lost 7 bases and the J gene lost 2 bases, with 15 bases spanning the gap. CDR1 SGHTA and CDR2 FQGTGA come from the germline V gene. CDR3 size: 14 residues. This CDR3 reads CASTRGTKPYEQYF. For the CDR3, the DNA is TGTGCCAGCACGCGCGGGACCAAACCCTACGAGCAGTACTTC.

The gene calls are TRBV2 and TRBJ2-1, with D hard to call. Per germline, CDR1 SNHLY and CDR2 FYNNEI. The V gene lost 7 bases and the J gene lost 3 bases, with 10 bases spanning the gap. CDR3 length: 13 residues. The CDR3 DNA reads as TGTGCCAGCACCACGACCGTCTACAATGAGCAGTTCTTC. Amino acid sequence: CASTTTVYNEQFF.

Only a few counts were recorded for this clone. V usage is TRBV5-6 and J usage is TRBJ1-3; unclear D gene. Trimming removed 1 base at V and 2 bases at J, with 7 bases between. The CDR3 consists of 14 residues. The V gene's germline CDR1 is SGHDT and CDR2 YYEEEE. The CDR3 loop reads CASSLLPPGNTIYF. CDR3 DNA: TGTGCCAGCAGCTTGCTACCGCCTGGAAACACCATATATTTT.

This chain joins TRBV4-2 and TRBJ2-1; D not resolved. The length of the CDR3 is 14 residues. Trimming stripped 4 bases from V and 7 bases from J, with 14 bases between. CDR1 LGHNA and CDR2 YNFKEQ come from the germline V gene. The CDR3 DNA follows: TGTGCCAGCAGCCCCTACACCCAGAGGAATGAGCAGTTCTTC. Protein: CASSPYTQRNEQFF.

The V and J genes are TRBV29-1 and TRBJ2-7; 14 positions agree with TRBD2. Trimming cost V 4 bases and J 5 bases; bases outside gene matches: 13. Germline V gene lookup returns CDR1 SQVTM and CDR2 ANQGSEA. This CDR3 is built from 17 residues. This chain's CDR3 is CSVGTFGTSGSRNEQYF. Here the CDR3 DNA reads TGCAGCGTTGGAACTTTTGGGACTAGCGGGAGCCGGAACGAGCAGTACTTC.

The chain employs TRBV5-1 and TRBJ2-7, with 7 bases that match TRBD1. Germline loops: CDR1 SGHRS, CDR2 YFSETQ. This CDR3 spans 16 amino acids. V shed 2 bases and J 0 bases; nucleotides not matched to a gene: 8. DNA of the CDR3: TGCGCCAGCAGCTTCATTCCGGGACAGAGCTCCTACGAGCAGTACTTC. Its protein is CASSFIPGQSSYEQYF.

V is TRBV27 and J is TRBJ2-7; D remains ambiguous. CDR3 length: 13 residues. The V end lost 6 bases, the J end lost 0 bases, and 9 bases lay between the germline ends. The germline CDR1 and CDR2 sequences are MNHEY and SMNVEV (reference sequence). The CDR3 here is CASRDASSYEQYF. As DNA, the CDR3 is TGTGCCAGCAGGGATGCCAGCTCCTACGAGCAGTACTTC.

J is TRBJ1-4 and V is TRBV6-1; D unclear. Trimming took off 1 base at V and 8 bases at J, with 11 bases between the two ends. The CDR3 has 14 amino acids. CDR1 and CDR2 (germline): MNHNS, SASEGT. This chain's CDR3 is CASSEEYRREKLFF. CDR3 DNA: TGTGCCAGCAGTGAAGAATACAGAAGGGAAAAACTGTTTTTT.

This clone occurred a few times. This chain uses TRBV30 with TRBJ2-1; TRBD2 aligns across 10 bases. Germline V gives CDR1 GTSNPN, CDR2 SVGIG (reference sequence). Trimming took 8 bases from V and 6 from J; bases not matched to a gene: 19. There are 17 residues in the CDR3. The CDR3 DNA sequence: TGTGCCCGGTCACAGGGAAAACTAGCGGGAATTGCCAATGAGCAGTTCTTC. Protein: CARSQGKLAGIANEQFF.

In this sample, this clone turned up once. The chain has TRBV7-8 and TRBJ2-2, with D unresolved. Germline assignment: CDR1 SGHVS and CDR2 FQNEAQ. Trimming cost V 0 bases and J 5 bases, with 7 bases left between them. CDR3 length: 14 amino acids. CDR3 bases: TGTGCCAGCAGCTTAGCGAGTGGAACCGGGGAGCTGTTTTTT. Its protein is CASSLASGTGELFF.

This clone was detected only a few times. V and J are TRBV9 and TRBJ1-1; 8 nucleotides align to TRBD1. Germline-derived CDR1 and CDR2 are SGDLS and YYNGEE. The CDR3 totals 13 residues. Germline trimming cut 5 bases from V and 8 bases from J; bases unmatched to any gene: 8. CDR3 sequence reads: CASRDGTGDEAFF. CDR3 nucleotide sequence: TGTGCCAGCAGGGACGGGACAGGAGACGAAGCTTTCTTT.

V and J are TRBV10-1 and TRBJ1-2; D might be TRBD1 (5 bases). CDR1 is WNHNN and CDR2 is SYGVQD in the germline V gene (reference sequence). The V end lost 6 bases, the J end lost 0 bases, and 14 bases lay between the germline ends. The length of the CDR3 is 15 residues. The chain's CDR3 is CASSPGVGANYGYTF. CDR3 DNA sequence: TGCGCCAGCAGCCCGGGAGTGGGGGCTAACTATGGCTACACCTTC.

This clone was observed at least ten times. The chain uses TRBV30 and TRBJ1-2; D is possibly TRBD1 (5 bases). The CDR3 spans 13 residues. V was trimmed by 0 bases and J by 8 bases, leaving 13 bases between them. CDR1 is GTSNPN, CDR2 SVGIG, per germline (reference sequence). The DNA of the CDR3 is TGTGCCTGGAGTGTACGAGGGGCCTTGGGCTACACCTTC. Protein product: CAWSVRGALGYTF. The full variable domain, in which reference TRBV30 and TRBJ1-2 provide the parts outside the CDR3, is SQTIHQWPATLVQPVGSPLSLECTVEGTSNPNLYWYRQAAGRGLQLLFYSVGIGQISSEVPQNLSASRPQDRQFILSSKKLLLSDSGFYLCAWSVRGALGYTFGSGTRLTVV.

The chain links TRBV19 to TRBJ2-2; D call uncertain. V was shortened by 6 bases and J by 0 bases, with 14 bases between the two germline ends. The germline gives CDR1 LNHDA, CDR2 SQIVND (reference sequence). This CDR3 comprises 16 residues. The CDR3 DNA reads TGTGCCAGTAGAGGAGTGGGAACAGCGAACACCGGGGAGCTGTTTTTT. Amino acid sequence: CASRGVGTANTGELFF.

This clone was counted a few times. The chain joins TRBV6-5 to TRBJ2-7; 9 bases map to TRBD1. In germline, CDR1 is MNHEY, CDR2 SVGAGI. V dropped 2 bases and J dropped 2; count of bases not matched to a gene: 1. The CDR3 extends over 14 amino acids. The CDR3 here is CASSYGTGTYEQYF. CDR3 sequence (DNA): TGTGCCAGCAGTTACGGGACAGGGACCTACGAGCAGTACTTC.

The rearrangement links TRBV9 to TRBJ2-1; 7 bases line up with TRBD1. The J segment lost 6 bases and the V segment lost 3 bases, leaving 6 bases of the junction unmatched. CDR1 SGDLS and CDR2 YYNGEE come from the germline V gene. This CDR3 region has 14 residues. The CDR3 sequence is CASSGQGPFNEQFF. CDR3 in DNA: TGTGCCAGCAGCGGACAGGGCCCCTTCAATGAGCAGTTCTTC.

The gene calls are TRBV5-6 and TRBJ1-2; 11 bases line up with TRBD1. The germline CDR1 and CDR2 sequences are SGHDT and YYEEEE. The ends lost 3 bases at V and 3 bases at J; junction bases unmatched: 1. The CDR3 runs 14 residues. CDR3 in DNA: TGTGCCAGCAGCTCGGACAGGGGGCACTATGGCTACACCTTC. This gives the protein CASSSDRGHYGYTF.

The chain combines TRBV30 with TRBJ1-2; the D is unclear. The CDR3 length is 10 residues. V was clipped by 5 bases and J by 4 bases, with 5 bases between them. Germline CDR1 is GTSNPN and CDR2 is SVGIG (reference sequence). Here the CDR3 reads CAWWGYGYTF. The CDR3 bases are TGTGCCTGGTGGGGCTATGGCTACACCTTC.

The rearrangement links TRBV6-6 to TRBJ1-1; TRBD1 aligns across 7 bases. CDR1 MNHNY and CDR2 SVGAGI come from the germline V gene (reference sequence). The CDR3 totals 14 residues. Trimming at V came to 6 bases and at J to 3 bases, leaving 7 bases not matched to a gene. This CDR3 reads CASSLDRPDTEAFF. CDR3 DNA: TGTGCCAGCAGCCTGGACAGGCCGGACACTGAAGCTTTCTTT.

The rearrangement links TRBV18 to TRBJ1-1; D is undetermined. V dropped 4 bases and J dropped 0 bases, with 12 bases sitting between them. The CDR3 is 15 residues long. Germline loops: CDR1 KGHSH, CDR2 LQKENI. The CDR3 bases are TGTGCCAGCTCACAAGGGAGCAGGATGAACACTGAAGCTTTCTTT. As protein: CASSQGSRMNTEAFF. Drawing the rest from reference TRBV18 and TRBJ1-1, the complete variable domain is NAGVMQNPRHLVRRRGQEARLRCSPMKGHSHVYWYRQLPEEGLKFMVYLQKENIIDESGMPKERFSAEFPKEGPSILRIQQVVRGDSAAYFCASSQGSRMNTEAFFGQGTRLTVV.

Notes on this clone: This CDR3 is also generated by other DNA sequences in the sample. V gene TRBV5-1 combines with J gene TRBJ2-7; D not certain. Germline V gene data show CDR1 as SGHRS and CDR2 as YFSETQ. This CDR3 has 14 amino acids. Trimming removed 0 bases from V and 4 bases from J, with 11 bases in between. CDR3 sequence reads: CASSLGGGIYEQYF. CDR3 DNA: TGCGCCAGCAGCTTGGGAGGTGGTATTTACGAGCAGTACTTC.

The rearrangement links TRBV5-1 to TRBJ1-4; unclear D gene. CDR3 size: 14 residues. CDR1 is SGHRS, CDR2 YFSETQ, per germline. V was shortened by 4 bases and J by 0 bases, with 7 bases between the two germline ends. CDR3 bases: TGCGCCAGCAGCATAGTTGCAACTAATGAAAAACTGTTTTTT. Encoded protein: CASSIVATNEKLFF.

The chain couples TRBV5-1 to TRBJ2-3; D call uncertain. This CDR3 comprises 13 residues. Trimming took off 0 bases at V and 0 bases at J, with 2 bases between the two ends. Germline V gives CDR1 SGHRS, CDR2 YFSETQ. Here the CDR3 DNA reads TGCGCCAGCAGCTTGGACAGCACAGATACGCAGTATTTT. It yields the protein CASSLDSTDTQYF. The variable domain in full, completed from reference TRBV5-1 and TRBJ2-3, reads KAGVTQTPRYLIKTRGQQVTLSCSPISGHRSVSWYQQTPGQGLQFLFEYFSETQRNKGNFPGRFSGRQFSNSRSEMNVSTLELGDSALYLCASSLDSTDTQYFGPGTRLTVL.

The V and J genes are TRBV7-2 and TRBJ2-7; the D gene is possibly TRBD1 (5 bases). CDR1 and CDR2 (germline): SGHTA, FQGNSA. Trimming shortened V by 5 bases and J by 5 bases, and 10 bases separated the two germline ends. CDR3 length: 12 amino acids. The CDR3 nucleotides are TGTGCCAGCAGCCCAGGGTACCACGAGCAGTACTTC. Its protein product is CASSPGYHEQYF.

The gene calls are TRBV18 and TRBJ1-3; 9 nucleotides align to TRBD1. CDR1 is KGHSH, CDR2 LQKENI, per germline. This CDR3 region has 17 residues. J gave up 0 bases and V 0 bases, and 3 bases lay outside the gene matches. The CDR3 sequence: CASSPPDRGISGNTIYF. CDR3 sequence (DNA): TGTGCCAGCTCACCACCGGACAGGGGTATCTCTGGAAACACCATATATTTT.